These 30 T cell receptor beta chains were all obtained from the same sample, sequenced in a study of control samples from healthy donors and cancer patients. Here immunoSEQ multiplex PCR was the method, and the copy in TCRdb shows in-frame clones only, minus some. The table has approximately 52,000 clones, approximately 85% seen once. Sequencing was carried out using blood. The receptor set was obtained from a man aged 50 or older in good health.

This clone came up a few times. The chain couples TRBV28 to TRBJ2-7, with D possibly TRBD2 on 7 matching bases. Trimming took 10 bases from V and 4 from J, leaving 35 bases between them. Germline CDR1 and CDR2: MDHEN and SYDVKM. CDR3 length equals 19 residues. The CDR3 coding sequence is TGTGCCACTAGTTGGGGGCGGGGGAGAGGGGCGGGCCGTTGGTACGAGCAGTACTTC. It encodes CATSWGRGRGAGRWYEQYF.

This rearrangement joins TRBV5-1 to TRBJ1-1; 7 bases are shared with TRBD1. CDR3 length equals 14 residues. J lost 2 bases, V lost 0 bases, and 1 base had no gene match. Germline loops: CDR1 SGHRS, CDR2 YFSETQ. In nucleotides, the CDR3 is TGCGCCAGCAGCTTGGACAGGGGTAACACTGAAGCTTTCTTT. This sequence encodes CASSLDRGNTEAFF.

The rearrangement links TRBV15 to TRBJ2-2; possibly TRBD2 for D (6 bases). Germline assignment: CDR1 LNHNV and CDR2 YYDKDF (reference sequence). Trimming took 3 bases from V and 1 from J, leaving 12 bases between them. There are 16 residues in the CDR3. CDR3 residues: CATSRDGTLNTGELFF. For the CDR3, the DNA is TGTGCCACCAGCAGGGACGGGACTTTGAACACCGGGGAGCTGTTTTTT. The complete variable domain, with remaining parts taken from reference TRBV15 and TRBJ2-2, reads DAMVIQNPRYQVTQFGKPVTLSCSQTLNHNVMYWYQQKSSQAPKLLFHYYDKDFNNEADTPDNFQSRRPNTSFCFLDIRSPGLGDTAMYLCATSRDGTLNTGELFFGEGSRLTVL.

This chain links TRBV6-4 with TRBJ2-1, with TRBD2 identical over 12 bases. V lost 4 bases and J lost 8; bases outside the gene matches: 6. The CDR3 is 15 residues long. CDR1 and CDR2 from the germline V gene are MRHNA and SNTAGT. The CDR3 DNA is TGTGCCAGCAGTGTCCTAGCGGGAGGGCGTTATGAGCAGTTCTTC. It codes for CASSVLAGGRYEQFF.

The chain couples TRBV9 to TRBJ2-2; 7 nucleotides line up with TRBD1. The trim removed 2 bases at V and 3 bases at J, leaving 4 bases unmatched. Germline CDR1 SGDLS, CDR2 YYNGEE. CDR3 length: 15 residues. CDR3 amino acids: CASSVVTGHTGELFF. The CDR3 DNA sequence: TGTGCCAGCAGCGTTGTGACAGGGCACACCGGGGAGCTGTTTTTT. The entire variable domain, with the rest obtained from reference TRBV9 and TRBJ2-2, is as follows: DSGVTQTPKHLITATGQRVTLRCSPRSGDLSVYWYQQSLDQGLQFLIQYYNGEERAKGNILERFSAQQFPDLHSELNLSSLELGDSALYFCASSVVTGHTGELFFGEGSRLTVL.

The chain links TRBV6-6 to TRBJ1-2; D is unclear. This CDR3 comprises 16 residues. V gave up 0 bases and J gave up 8 bases, with 19 bases separating them. Looked up from germline, CDR1 is MNHNY and CDR2 is SVGAGI (reference sequence). The CDR3 protein is CASSYSTWAFSKGYTF. The CDR3 nucleotides are TGTGCCAGCAGTTACTCCACCTGGGCTTTTTCGAAAGGCTACACCTTC.

The chain combines TRBV7-9 with TRBJ2-7; 12 nucleotides match TRBD2. Germline CDR1 SEHNR, CDR2 FQNEAQ (reference sequence). This CDR3 has 15 amino acids. V was pared by 5 bases and J by 2 bases, with 4 bases of the junction left unmatched. The chain's CDR3 is CASSPRLAGAYEQYF. CDR3 bases: TGTGCCAGCAGCCCCCGACTAGCGGGGGCCTACGAGCAGTACTTC. The whole variable domain, filled in from reference TRBV7-9 and TRBJ2-7, reads DTGVSQNPRHKITKRGQNVTFRCDPISEHNRLYWYRQTLGQGPEFLTYFQNEAQLEKSRLLSDRFSAERPKGSFSTLEIQRTEQGDSAMYLCASSPRLAGAYEQYFGPGTRLTVT.

CDR3 in DNA: TGTGCCAGCAGCTCCTTAGACAGGGGCGCTTTCTTT. Protein product: CASSSLDRGAFF. The chain uses TRBV11-2 and TRBJ1-1; 8 nucleotides match TRBD1. The J segment lost 11 bases and the V segment lost 4 bases, leaving 6 bases of the junction unmatched. This CDR3 spans 12 amino acids. CDR1 and CDR2 (germline): SGHAT, FQNNGV.

V usage is TRBV28 and J usage is TRBJ2-1, with TRBD2 matching 10 bases. CDR3 length: 15 residues. With 4 bases clipped from V and 5 bases from J, the junction kept 5 bases outside the gene matches. From germline, CDR1 is MDHEN and CDR2 SYDVKM. Written as DNA, the CDR3 is TGTGCCAGCAGTTCCCTTCTAGCGGGGGACAATGAGCAGTTCTTC. It translates to CASSSLLAGDNEQFF.

The V and J genes are TRBV28 and TRBJ2-6, with 9 bases lining up with TRBD1. Germline CDR1 MDHEN, CDR2 SYDVKM. This CDR3 has 17 residues. With V trimmed by 4 bases and J by 3 bases, 7 bases remained unmatched. The CDR3 here is CASSWEQGALGANVLTF. The CDR3 DNA is TGTGCCAGCAGTTGGGAACAGGGGGCGCTTGGGGCCAACGTCCTGACTTTC.

The V gene is TRBV11-2, the J gene TRBJ2-5; 16 bases map to TRBD2. The CDR3 contains 17 residues. Unmatched junction bases numbered 5, after V lost 5 bases and J lost 2 bases. Germline V gene lookup returns CDR1 SGHAT and CDR2 FQNNGV. In nucleotides, the CDR3 is TGTGCCAGCAGCACGGGACTAGCGGGAGGGACACAAGAGACCCAGTACTTC. This sequence encodes CASSTGLAGGTQETQYF.

The CDR3 nucleotides are TGTGCCAGCAGCCCCCGGGACACCGAAGAGACCCAGTACTTC. This codes for CASSPRDTEETQYF. The chain uses TRBV7-3 and TRBJ2-5; maybe TRBD1 (6 bases). CDR1 is SGHTA and CDR2 is FQGTGA in the germline V gene. The CDR3 sequence is 14 residues long. Trimming removed 5 bases at V and 3 bases at J, with 13 bases between.

This clone is a singleton in its sample. This chain connects TRBV2 to TRBJ1-3; D ambiguous. V shed 0 bases and J shed 0 bases, with 12 bases lying between them. The germline CDR1 and CDR2 sequences are SNHLY and FYNNEI. The CDR3 is 17 amino acids. Here the CDR3 reads CASSEANHGYSGNTIYF. The CDR3 coding sequence is TGTGCCAGCAGTGAAGCCAATCACGGATACTCTGGAAACACCATATATTTT.

V usage is TRBV5-6 and J usage is TRBJ1-3; D is possibly TRBD1 (6 bases). This CDR3 has 14 amino acids. Looked up from germline, CDR1 is SGHDT and CDR2 is YYEEEE. V was shortened by 3 bases and J by 4 bases, with 11 bases between the two germline ends. The CDR3 DNA sequence: TGTGCCAGCAGCTCACAGGGTTCGGGAAACACCATATATTTT. Protein sequence: CASSSQGSGNTIYF.

This chain joins TRBV6-2 or TRBV6-3 and TRBJ2-2, with 9 bases matching TRBD2. This CDR3 region has 17 residues. Per the germline V gene, CDR1 is MNHEY and CDR2 is SVGEGT. With V trimmed by 2 bases and J by 7 bases, 11 bases remained unmatched. Here the CDR3 DNA reads TGTGCCAGCAGTTACCGGGGTAGCGGGAGAGGTGACGGGGAGCTGTTTTTT. It codes for CASSYRGSGRGDGELFF.

The chain links TRBV19 to TRBJ2-3; TRBD1 matches 9 bases. This CDR3 comprises 14 residues. V lost 4 bases to trimming and J lost 6 bases; unmatched junction nucleotides: 5. The germline V gene has CDR1 LNHDA and CDR2 SQIVND (reference sequence). The CDR3 bases are TGTGCCAGTAGTACACAGGGGGCTCGGGATACGCAGTATTTT. Protein product: CASSTQGARDTQYF.

This clone was counted a single time. The chain links TRBV27 to TRBJ1-1, with 8 positions matching TRBD1. The germline V gene has CDR1 MNHEY and CDR2 SMNVEV (reference sequence). Germline trimming cut 5 bases from V and 5 bases from J; bases unmatched to any gene: 4. The CDR3 has 13 amino acids. The CDR3 nucleotides are TGTGCCAGCAGTCGGACAGGGCTAACTGAAGCTTTCTTT. Residues: CASSRTGLTEAFF.

This chain joins TRBV7-2 and TRBJ1-6; D not certain. Germline V CDR1 and CDR2: SGHTA, FQGNSA. This CDR3 region has 16 residues. The V end lost 1 base, the J end lost 5 bases, and 12 bases lay between the germline ends. The CDR3 sequence is CASSLVSSTNNSPLHF. CDR3 DNA sequence: TGTGCCAGCAGCTTAGTAAGCAGTACCAATAATTCACCCCTCCACTTT.

This clone showed up just a few times. This chain links TRBV11-2 with TRBJ1-1, with unresolved D. This CDR3 has 12 amino acids. Deletions cut 0 bases from V and 3 bases from J, with 2 bases between. The germline V gene has CDR1 SGHAT and CDR2 FQNNGV. The CDR3 here is CASSLDYTEAFF. The CDR3 DNA follows: TGTGCCAGCAGCTTAGATTACACTGAAGCTTTCTTT.

CDR3 region: CASSPQQTQEREQYF. CDR3 DNA: TGTGCCAGCTCACCCCAACAGACCCAAGAGCGCGAGCAGTACTTC. The chain combines TRBV18 with TRBJ2-7; D unresolved. Germline CDR1 is KGHSH and CDR2 is LQKENI. The V and J ends lost 3 bases and 6 bases respectively, with 18 bases between them. The CDR3 has 15 amino acids. Filled out from reference TRBV18 and TRBJ2-7, the complete variable domain reads NAGVMQNPRHLVRRRGQEARLRCSPMKGHSHVYWYRQLPEEGLKFMVYLQKENIIDESGMPKERFSAEFPKEGPSILRIQQVVRGDSAAYFCASSPQQTQEREQYFGPGTRLTVT.

V gene TRBV4-3 combines with J gene TRBJ2-2; 7 bases map to TRBD1. The CDR3 totals 17 residues. The junction had 13 bases not matched to a gene; V was cut back by 6 bases and J by 3 bases. The germline CDR1 and CDR2 sequences are LGHNA and YSLEER. This CDR3 reads CASSPGKDRRYTGELFF. The CDR3 bases are TGCGCCAGCAGTCCCGGCAAGGACAGGAGGTACACCGGGGAGCTGTTTTTT.

The V call is TRBV27, the J call TRBJ2-7, with D unclear. The CDR3 has 13 residues. Germline V CDR1 and CDR2: MNHEY, SMNVEV (reference sequence). Trimming pared 3 bases from V and 4 bases from J, leaving 10 bases between. The CDR3 DNA is TGTGCCAGCAGTTTTGGAGTAGGGTACGAGCAGTACTTC. Its translation: CASSFGVGYEQYF.

The rearrangement uses TRBV9 and TRBJ2-5; tentative D call: TRBD2 (5 bases). CDR1 and CDR2 (germline): SGDLS, YYNGEE. This CDR3 spans 14 amino acids. Trimming cost V 1 base and J 2 bases, with 9 bases left between them. CDR3 bases: TGTGCCAGCAGCGTATCCCGGGAACAAGAGACCCAGTACTTC. This encodes CASSVSREQETQYF.

The rearrangement joins TRBV28 to TRBJ1-6; D is unclear. V lost 2 bases, J lost 10 bases, and 12 bases lay in between. The germline V gene encodes CDR1 MDHEN and CDR2 SYDVKM. This CDR3 spans 14 amino acids. The CDR3: CASSLAGWGSPLHF. The CDR3 coding sequence is TGTGCCAGCAGTTTAGCAGGCTGGGGATCACCCCTCCACTTT.

V gene TRBV7-8 combines with J gene TRBJ2-7; D uncertain. The V end lost 2 bases, the J end lost 2 bases, and 1 base lay between the germline ends. The CDR3 has 11 amino acids. Germline CDR1 SGHVS, CDR2 FQNEAQ. The CDR3 DNA reads as TGTGCCAGCAGCTTAACCTACGAGCAGTACTTC. This sequence encodes CASSLTYEQYF.

The chain is built from TRBV25-1 and TRBJ2-1, with TRBD2 matching over 7 bases. The CDR3 spans 16 residues. Looked up from germline, CDR1 is MGHDK and CDR2 is SYGVNS. The J segment lost 5 bases and the V segment lost 2 bases, leaving 9 bases of the junction unmatched. The CDR3 nucleotides are TGTGCCAGCAGTGAAGGGGCGAGGGAGGGGAACAATGAGCAGTTCTTC. Protein: CASSEGAREGNNEQFF. The full variable domain, rest sourced from reference TRBV25-1 and TRBJ2-1, is EADIYQTPRYLVIGTGKKITLECSQTMGHDKMYWYQQDPGMELHLIHYSYGVNSTEKGDLSSESTVSRIRTEHFPLTLESARPSHTSQYLCASSEGAREGNNEQFFGPGTRLTVL.

V is TRBV10-1 and J is TRBJ1-2; D ambiguous. The CDR3 is made up of 13 amino acids. The V end lost 0 bases, the J end lost 1 base, and 3 bases lay between the germline ends. Germline-derived CDR1 and CDR2 are WNHNN and SYGVQD (reference sequence). Here the CDR3 reads CASSESINYGYTF. DNA for the CDR3: TGCGCCAGCAGTGAGTCCATTAACTATGGCTACACCTTC.

The rearrangement links TRBV6-2 or TRBV6-3 to TRBJ1-1, with TRBD1 identical over 7 bases. This CDR3 has 14 residues. V was clipped by 5 bases and J by 5 bases; unmatched bases: 8. In germline, CDR1 is MNHEY, CDR2 SVGEGT. The CDR3 DNA sequence: TGTGCCAGCAGTCCCAACAGGGGATTGACTGAAGCTTTCTTT. It codes for CASSPNRGLTEAFF.

The chain recombines TRBV5-6 with TRBJ1-3, with D hard to call. The CDR3 covers 16 residues. CDR1 and CDR2 (germline): SGHDT, YYEEEE. Trimming pared 3 bases from V and 3 bases from J, leaving 16 bases between. In DNA, the CDR3 is TGTGCCAGCAGCTGGAGGACCGCCGAAAGTGGAAACACCATATATTTT. Its translation is CASSWRTAESGNTIYF.

The chain joins TRBV30 to TRBJ2-5, with D unclear. Trimming stripped 1 base from V and 5 bases from J, with 8 bases between. CDR3 size: 12 residues. Germline assignment: CDR1 GTSNPN and CDR2 SVGIG (reference sequence). The CDR3 DNA sequence: TGTGCCTGGAGTGAAGTTCGGGAGACCCAGTACTTC. Residues: CAWSEVRETQYF.